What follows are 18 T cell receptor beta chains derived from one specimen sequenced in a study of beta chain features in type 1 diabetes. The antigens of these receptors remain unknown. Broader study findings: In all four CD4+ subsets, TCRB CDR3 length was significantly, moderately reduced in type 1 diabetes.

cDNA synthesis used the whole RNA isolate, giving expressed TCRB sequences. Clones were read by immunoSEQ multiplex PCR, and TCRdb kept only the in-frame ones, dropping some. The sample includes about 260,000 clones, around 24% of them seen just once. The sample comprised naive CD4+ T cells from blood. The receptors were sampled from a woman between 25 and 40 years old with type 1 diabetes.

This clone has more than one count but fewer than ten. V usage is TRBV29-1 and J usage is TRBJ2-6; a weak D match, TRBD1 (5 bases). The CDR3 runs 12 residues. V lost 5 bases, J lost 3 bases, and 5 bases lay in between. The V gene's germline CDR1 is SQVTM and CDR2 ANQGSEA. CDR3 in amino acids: CSVRGGANVLTF. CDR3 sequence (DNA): TGCAGCGTTAGGGGTGGGGCCAACGTCCTGACTTTC.

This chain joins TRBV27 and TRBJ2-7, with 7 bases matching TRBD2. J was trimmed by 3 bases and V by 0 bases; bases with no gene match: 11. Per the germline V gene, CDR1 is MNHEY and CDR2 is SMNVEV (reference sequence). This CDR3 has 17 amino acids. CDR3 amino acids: CASSLSPTSKMYYEQYF. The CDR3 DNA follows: TGTGCCAGCAGTTTATCCCCGACTAGCAAGATGTACTACGAGCAGTACTTC.

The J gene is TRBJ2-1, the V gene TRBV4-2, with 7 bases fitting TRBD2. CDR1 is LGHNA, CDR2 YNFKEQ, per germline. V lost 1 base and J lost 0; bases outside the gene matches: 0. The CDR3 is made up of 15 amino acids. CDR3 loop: CASSQGTSSYNEQFF. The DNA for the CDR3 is TGTGCCAGCAGCCAAGGGACTAGCTCCTACAATGAGCAGTTCTTC.

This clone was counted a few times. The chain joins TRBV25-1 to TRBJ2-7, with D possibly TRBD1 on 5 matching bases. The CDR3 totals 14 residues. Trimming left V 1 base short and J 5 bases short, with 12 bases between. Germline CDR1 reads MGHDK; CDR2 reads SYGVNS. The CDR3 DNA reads TGTGCCAGCAGTGAATCGGGCAGGGTGGACGAGCAGTACTTC. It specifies CASSESGRVDEQYF.

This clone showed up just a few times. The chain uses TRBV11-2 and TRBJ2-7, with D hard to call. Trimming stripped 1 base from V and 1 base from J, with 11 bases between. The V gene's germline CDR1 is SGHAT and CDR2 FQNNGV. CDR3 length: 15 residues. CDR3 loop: CASSLVWPDSYEQYF. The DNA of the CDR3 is TGTGCCAGCAGCTTAGTGTGGCCTGATTCCTACGAGCAGTACTTC.

The CDR3: CASSFNPTGGFYEQYF. CDR3 nucleotides: TGTGCCAGCAGCTTCAATCCGACAGGGGGGTTCTACGAGCAGTACTTC. This sequence joins TRBV7-2 and TRBJ2-7; 9 positions match TRBD1. After removal of 3 bases from V and 3 bases from J, the junction contained 9 bases not matched to a gene. The germline V gene has CDR1 SGHTA and CDR2 FQGNSA. This CDR3 spans 16 amino acids.

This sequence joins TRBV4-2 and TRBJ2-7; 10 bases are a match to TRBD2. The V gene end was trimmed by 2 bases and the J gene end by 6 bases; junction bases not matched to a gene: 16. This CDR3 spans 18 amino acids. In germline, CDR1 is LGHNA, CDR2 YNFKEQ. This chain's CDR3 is CASSQKKWTAIAGGEQYF. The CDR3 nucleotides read TGTGCCAGCAGCCAAAAAAAATGGACAGCTATAGCGGGAGGCGAGCAGTACTTC.

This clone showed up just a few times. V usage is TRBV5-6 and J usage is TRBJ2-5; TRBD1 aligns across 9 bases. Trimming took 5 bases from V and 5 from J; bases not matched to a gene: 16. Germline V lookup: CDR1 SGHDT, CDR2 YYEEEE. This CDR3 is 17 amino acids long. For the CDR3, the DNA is TGTGCCAGCAGTTTTTCTTCGACAGGGGGACGGTGGGAGACCCAGTACTTC. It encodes CASSFSSTGGRWETQYF.

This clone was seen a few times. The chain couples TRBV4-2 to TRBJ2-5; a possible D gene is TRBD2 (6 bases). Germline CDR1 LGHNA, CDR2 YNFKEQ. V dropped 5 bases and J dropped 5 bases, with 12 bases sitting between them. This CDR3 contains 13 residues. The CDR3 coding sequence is TGTGCCAGCAGCTCTCGAGGGAGGGAGACCCAGTACTTC. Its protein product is CASSSRGRETQYF.

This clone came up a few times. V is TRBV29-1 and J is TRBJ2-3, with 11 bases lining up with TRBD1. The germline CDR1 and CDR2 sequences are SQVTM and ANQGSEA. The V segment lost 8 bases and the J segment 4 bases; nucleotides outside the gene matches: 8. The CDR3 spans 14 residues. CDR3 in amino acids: CSIRRTGGSDTQYF. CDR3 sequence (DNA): TGCAGCATACGGCGGACAGGGGGCTCAGATACGCAGTATTTT.

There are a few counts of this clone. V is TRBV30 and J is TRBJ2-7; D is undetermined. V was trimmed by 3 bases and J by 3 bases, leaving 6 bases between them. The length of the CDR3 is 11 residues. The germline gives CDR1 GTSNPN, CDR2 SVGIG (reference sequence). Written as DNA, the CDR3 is TGTGCCTGGAGGGCCGTCTACGAGCAGTACTTC. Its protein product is CAWRAVYEQYF.

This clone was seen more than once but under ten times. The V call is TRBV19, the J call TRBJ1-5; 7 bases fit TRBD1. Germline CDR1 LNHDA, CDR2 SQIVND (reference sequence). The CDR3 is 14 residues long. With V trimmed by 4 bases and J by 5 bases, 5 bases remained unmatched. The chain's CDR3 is CASSRDRVDQPQHF. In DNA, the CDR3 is TGTGCCAGTAGTAGAGACAGGGTAGATCAGCCCCAGCATTTT.

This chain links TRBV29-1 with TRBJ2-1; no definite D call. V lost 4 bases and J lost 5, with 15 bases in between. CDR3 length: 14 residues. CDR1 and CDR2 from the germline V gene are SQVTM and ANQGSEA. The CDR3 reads CSVAPATNDNEQFF. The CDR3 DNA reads TGCAGCGTTGCCCCAGCGACGAACGACAATGAGCAGTTCTTC.

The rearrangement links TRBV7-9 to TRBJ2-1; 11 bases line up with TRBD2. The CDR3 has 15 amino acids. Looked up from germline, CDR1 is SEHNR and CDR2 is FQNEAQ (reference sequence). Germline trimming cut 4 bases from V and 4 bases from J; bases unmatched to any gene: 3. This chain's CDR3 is CASSSGLAGYNEQFF. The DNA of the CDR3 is TGTGCCAGCAGCTCTGGACTAGCGGGTTACAATGAGCAGTTCTTC.

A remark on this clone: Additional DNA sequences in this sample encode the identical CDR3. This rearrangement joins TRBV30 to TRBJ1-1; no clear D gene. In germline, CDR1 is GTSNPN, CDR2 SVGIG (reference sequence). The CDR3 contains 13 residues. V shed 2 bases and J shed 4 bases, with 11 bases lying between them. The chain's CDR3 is CAWSRGEGTEAFF. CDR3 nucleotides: TGTGCCTGGAGTCGGGGAGAGGGCACTGAAGCTTTCTTT.

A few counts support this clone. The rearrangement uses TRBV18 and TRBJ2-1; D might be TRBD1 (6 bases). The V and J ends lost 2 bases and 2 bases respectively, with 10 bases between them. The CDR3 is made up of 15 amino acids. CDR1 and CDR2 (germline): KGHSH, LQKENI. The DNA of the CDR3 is TGTGCCAGCTCACCATCGACAGGAACCTACAATGAGCAGTTCTTC. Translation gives CASSPSTGTYNEQFF.

CDR3 protein: CASSGDRGRGETQYF. The CDR3 nucleotides are TGTGCCAGCTCAGGTGACAGGGGGCGAGGAGAGACCCAGTACTTC. V gene TRBV18 combines with J gene TRBJ2-5; 10 bases are shared with TRBD1. With V trimmed by 5 bases and J by 4 bases, 7 bases remained unmatched. CDR3 length: 15 residues. The germline V gene encodes CDR1 KGHSH and CDR2 LQKENI.

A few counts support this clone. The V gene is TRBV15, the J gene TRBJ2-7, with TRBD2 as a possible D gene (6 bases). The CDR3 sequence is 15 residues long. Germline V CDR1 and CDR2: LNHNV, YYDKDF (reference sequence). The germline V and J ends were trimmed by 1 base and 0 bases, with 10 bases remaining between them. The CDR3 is CATSRGREFSYEQYF. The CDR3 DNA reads TGTGCCACCAGCAGAGGGAGGGAGTTCTCCTACGAGCAGTACTTC.